This T cell receptor beta chain was sequenced during a study of T-cell memory formation after mild COVID-19 (dated by TCRdb to 2020 to 2022). Looking at the study overall: Most TCR sequence clusters were specific to one of the two donors. The cohort was made up of two young adult volunteers, one female and one male, who were previously healthy. T-cell clones expanding and contracting after mild COVID-19 in a couple of donors were tracked by longitudinal TCRalpha and TCRbeta repertoire sequencing.

PBMCs were isolated by Ficoll-Paque density gradient centrifugation. Reading the germline V gene (reference sequence) gives CDR1 DFQATT and CDR2 SNEGSKA. V and J are truncated by 5 bases and 1 base respectively, leaving an intervening sequence of 9 bases. The CDR3 numbers 13 residues from cysteine through phenylalanine. CDR3 DNA only is kept here, 39 bases in frame from base 1. This clonotype was observed many times. Its cognate antigen has yet to be identified. The record has no base qualities; no much larger clone is one base away. What the study reported, not specific to this receptor: Balanced CD4/CD8 phenotypes were observed for clones contracting from day 15 to 85, whereas a bias towards CD4+ was observed for a second wave of clones expanding from day 15 to 37. Only a couple of mild cases were covered in the study, and larger cohorts including severe cases with pre-infection samples were considered necessary. SARS-CoV-2 specificity was not confirmed for the second-wave clones peaking on day 37. Contracting CD4+ clones were located mainly in the CM and EM memory subsets, whereas CD8+ clones were found to be enriched in EMRA. Some responding clones were found in pre-infection memory, which suggests that pre-existing cross-reactive memory T cells took part in the SARS-CoV-2 response.

TCRdb lists the instrument as Illumina NovaSeq 6000. TCRalpha and TCRbeta cDNA libraries were constructed by 5'RACE with constant-segment primers, with sample barcodes and unique molecular identifiers being introduced. Trizol reagent was used to extract RNA from every sample. Library amplification was performed in two PCR steps, and a second sample barcode and Illumina TruSeq adapters were introduced in the second step. Sequencing of the libraries was done on an Illumina NovaSeq, producing 2 x 150 bp paired-end reads. On the study's bioinformatics: With migec v1.2.7, reads were demultiplexed and then collapsed into UMI-guided consensus sequences. Using mixcr v2.1.11, the UMI consensuses were aligned to TRA and TRB V and J templates and assembled into clonotypes. Clonotypes were classified as expanded or contracted when called significant by both edgeR and NoisET, with noise models trained on biological replicates. edgeR calls used a false discovery rate-adjusted p below 0.01 and a log2 fold-change threshold of 1. PCA with hierarchical clustering of max-normalized trajectories of the 1000 most abundant clonotypes was used as exploratory dynamics analysis. The CD4 or CD8 phenotype of responding clones was assigned using the separately sequenced CD4+ and CD8+ repertoires. TCRdb trimmed public reads at Q25 via fastp, called clones via MiXCR and kept in-frame beta chains. When rows share a CDR3 protein, they turn into one entry using the most common DNA and genes. Here the V and J calls rest on TCRdb's processing, not on the authors' analysis. The sample profile shows about 290,000 distinct CDR3 sequences; less than 20% of them were found once. Together, the top ten hold 20% to 25% of the sample.

The sequence links TRBV20-1 to TRBJ2-1, with no confident D gene call. The sequenced sample consisted of PBMCs or a T cell subset sorted from them (not recorded which). The clonotype comes from a young man who had mild COVID-19 (a few samples of this study predate the infection). The sample titles of this study are shuffled in the database, so cell type and time point are left out; the donor was told from shared clones. The CDR3 corresponds to CSASFGSYNEQFF. The sequenced DNA: TGCAGTGCTTCGTTTGGGTCCTACAATGAGCAGTTCTTC.